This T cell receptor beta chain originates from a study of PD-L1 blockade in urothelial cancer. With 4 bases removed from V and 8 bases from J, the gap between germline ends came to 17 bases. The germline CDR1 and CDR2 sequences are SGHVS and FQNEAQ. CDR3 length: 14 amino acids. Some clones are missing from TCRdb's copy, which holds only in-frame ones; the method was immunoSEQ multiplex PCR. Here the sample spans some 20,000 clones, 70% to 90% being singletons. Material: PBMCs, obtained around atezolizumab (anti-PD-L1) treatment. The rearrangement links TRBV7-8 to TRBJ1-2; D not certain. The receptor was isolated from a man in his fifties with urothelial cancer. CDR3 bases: TGTGCCAGCAGCTCCCCCCTGGCAGAGGGAGGCTACACCTTC. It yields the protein CASSSPLAEGGYTF.